A selection of T cell receptor beta chains follows, all from one sample in a study of Graves' ophthalmopathy and Graves' hyperthyroidism. MiXCR, applied by TCRdb to the multiplex PCR reads, yields one record per CDR3 protein. The sample includes 52,000 or so distinct CDR3 sequences, around 50% of them seen just once. Sequencing used peripheral blood. The receptors were gathered from an adult woman with Graves' ophthalmopathy. Each CDR3 is given with its conserved first and last residue. D genes are given only for firm matches. The size entry is marked missing in some rows and otherwise reads once, few, many or a size class.

D,J,size,V,DNA,CDR3
TRBD2,TRBJ2-1,.,TRBV24-1,TGTGCCACCAGTGCGCCTAGCGGGAGGAATGAGCAGTTCTTC,CATSAPSGRNEQFF
.,TRBJ2-4,many,TRBV20-1,TGCAGTGCTAGGAGGGGCAAAAACATTCAGTACTTC,CSARRGKNIQYF
.,TRBJ2-2,.,TRBV7-8,TGTGCCAGCACCTCCGGAAACACCGGGGAGCTGTTTTTT,CASTSGNTGELFF
.,TRBJ2-5,.,TRBV7-8,TGTGCCAGCAGCTTAACGTTTCAAGAGACCCAGTACTTC,CASSLTFQETQYF
.,TRBJ1-1,.,TRBV2,TGTGCCAGCAGGGACGGGAACACTGAAGCTTTCTTT,CASRDGNTEAFF
TRBD1,TRBJ2-5,medium-sized,TRBV24-1,TGTGCCACAGGGGGCTGGGAGACCCAGTACTTC,CATGGWETQYF
.,TRBJ1-2,few,TRBV10-2,TGCGCCAGCAGTGGGAAAGGGAACTATGGCTACACCTTC,CASSGKGNYGYTF
TRBD2,TRBJ2-3,.,TRBV20-1,TGCAGTGCTACTCCGACTAGCGGGACCGGCACAGACACGCAGTATTTT,CSATPTSGTGTDTQYF
TRBD2,TRBJ2-3,.,TRBV7-2,TGTGCCAGCAGCTTAGAAGGTAGCGGGGGCACAGATACGCAGTATTTT,CASSLEGSGGTDTQYF
TRBD1,TRBJ1-6,many,TRBV9,TGTGCCAGCAGCGTGGGGACAGGGAACTATAATTCACCCCTCCACTTT,CASSVGTGNYNSPLHF
TRBD1,TRBJ2-1,.,TRBV10-3,TGTGCCATCAGTGATACCTCGGGACAGGGTGTAGCTGAGCAGTTCTTC,CAISDTSGQGVAEQFF
.,TRBJ2-2,many,TRBV4-1,TGCGCCAGCAGCCAGGACAGTCCGAACACCGGGGAGCTGTTTTTT,CASSQDSPNTGELFF
.,TRBJ2-3,many,TRBV11-3,TGTGCCAGCAGCTCGTCGGGACACACAGATACGCAGTATTTT,CASSSSGHTDTQYF
TRBD1,TRBJ2-2,many,TRBV7-7,TGTGCTAGCAGCGATACAGGGGGCCCCGGGGAGCTGTTTTTT,CASSDTGGPGELFF
.,TRBJ2-5,many,TRBV20-1,TGCAGTGCCAATCGACGGAACCAAGAGACCCAGTACTTC,CSANRRNQETQYF
TRBD2,TRBJ2-1,.,TRBV11-2,TGTGCCAGCAGTTACAGGACCAGCGGGAGCTACGAGCAGTTCTTC,CASSYRTSGSYEQFF
TRBD2,TRBJ2-5,.,TRBV5-6,TGTGCCAGCAGCCCGACGACTAGCGGGAGAGGTGAGACCCAGTACTTC,CASSPTTSGRGETQYF
.,TRBJ2-1,.,TRBV29-1,TGCAGCGTCACCGGGTTACCCTACAATGAGCAGTTCTTC,CSVTGLPYNEQFF
.,TRBJ2-6,many,TRBV6-2/TRBV6-3,TGTGCCAGCAGTTCCGGACAGGAGGGGGTCTCTGGGGCCAACGTCCTGACTTTC,CASSSGQEGVSGANVLTF
TRBD2,TRBJ2-2,.,TRBV2,TGTGCCAGCGCCAGACTAGCGGCACCCACCGGGGGGCTGTTTTTT,CASARLAAPTGGLFF
.,TRBJ1-3,.,TRBV5-1,TGCGCCAGCAGCCAAGGGGGTGGAAACACCATATATTTT,CASSQGGGNTIYF
.,TRBJ2-5,.,TRBV4-2,TGTGCCAGCAGCCACTCCGGGACAATCTGGGGGGAGAGGGAGACCCAGTACTTC,CASSHSGTIWGERETQYF
.,TRBJ2-2,.,TRBV7-7,TGTGCTAGCAGCTTAGCGGCGGGGGAGCTGTTTTTT,CASSLAAGELFF
.,TRBJ2-1,few,TRBV20-1,TGCAGTGCTTTATCATACGACGGGCAGTTCTTC,CSALSYDGQFF
.,TRBJ1-4,medium-sized,TRBV19,TGTGCCAGTACGGCGAGTGCTAATGAAAAACTGTTTTTT,CASTASANEKLFF
.,TRBJ2-1,many,TRBV19,TGTGCCAGTAGTATCTCCGGGGACAATGAGCAGTTCTTC,CASSISGDNEQFF
.,TRBJ2-1,.,TRBV5-1,TGCGCCAGCAGCTTAAGTGGCGCCTGCAATGAGCAGTTCTTC,CASSLSGACNEQFF
.,TRBJ2-3,many,TRBV7-3,TGTGCCAGCAGCTTAGGGTCACGAGATACGCAGTATTTT,CASSLGSRDTQYF
.,TRBJ1-5,.,TRBV9,TGTGCCGGCAGTTCCGGCAGGGTCATTCAGCCCCAGCATTTT,CAGSSGRVIQPQHF
TRBD2,TRBJ2-7,many,TRBV27,TGTGCCAGCAGTTCGATGGGGCTAGCGGGAGACGAGCAGTACTTC,CASSSMGLAGDEQYF
.,TRBJ2-1,many,TRBV7-3,TGTGCCAGCAGCTTTGGCCCTCCGGGGAACAATGAGCAGTTCTTC,CASSFGPPGNNEQFF
.,TRBJ2-3,many,TRBV6-4,TGTGCCAGCAGCCCGACAAGGGGAGTCACAGATACGCAGTATTTT,CASSPTRGVTDTQYF
TRBD2,TRBJ2-3,.,TRBV6-4,TGTGCCAGCAGTGCCTGGCAACTAGCGGCCACAGATACGCAGTATTTT,CASSAWQLAATDTQYF
.,TRBJ1-4,many,TRBV5-5,TGTGCCAGCAGCTCAGACCCAGCGGTTATTGAAAAACTGTTTTTT,CASSSDPAVIEKLFF
.,TRBJ2-3,.,TRBV9,TGTGCCAGCAGCGTAGCTACGCAGTATTTT,CASSVATQYF